This note documents a single T cell receptor beta chain sequence. The CDR3 totals 13 residues. The trim removed 6 bases at V and 3 bases at J, leaving 2 bases unmatched. These data belong to a study of blood T cell repertoires in COVID-19. Overall study: Whether acute or convalescent, the COVID-19 samples came from the United States, Italy and Spain. In each case, the material was cDNA or gDNA derived from T cells, B-cell-depleted T cells, or PBMCs.

Source study methods: Reference gene primer amplification in the assay estimated nucleated cell counts. Profiling relied on immunoSEQ multiplex PCR, and the TCRdb table lists in-frame clones only, not all of them. For V, J and clone size, that table is used; D and trimming come from the DNA. The sample gives some 150,000 clones, about 90% of which show up once; around 38% is in the top ten. The V and J genes are TRBV12-3 or TRBV12-4 and TRBJ2-1; 7 bases match TRBD2. This sequence originates from a man in his fifties or sixties who had recovered from COVID-19. The sample was peripheral blood. The CDR3 here is CASSRGDYNEQFF. The CDR3, as DNA: TGTGCCAGCAGCCGGGGGGACTACAATGAGCAGTTCTTC.